These T cell receptor beta chains were read from a single sample in a study of OX40 agonist ivuxolimab in advanced cancers. Sequencing was performed with immunoSEQ multiplex PCR; in TCRdb, only in-frame clones are kept and a portion is missing. The profile shows approximately 60,000 clones, around four fifths of them singletons. The sequencing used CD4+ or CD8+ T cells sorted from blood, collected in a trial of the OX40 agonist ivuxolimab. These receptors were collected from an adult with an advanced solid tumor such as melanoma, head and neck, liver or kidney cancer. Both conserved end residues are part of each CDR3. The D gene is left open where the match is weak.

V: TRBV2; D: TRBD1; J: TRBJ2-7; CDR3: CASSVDRGEGSYEQYF
V: TRBV11-2; D: NA; J: TRBJ1-4; CDR3: CASSLVQVKKLFF
V: TRBV19; D: NA; J: TRBJ2-3; CDR3: CASSSRQSSQYF
V: TRBV19; D: TRBD1; J: TRBJ1-1; CDR3: CASRDRRVTEAFF
V: TRBV4-3; D: NA; J: TRBJ2-3; CDR3: CASSQAPRRDTQYF
V: TRBV10-3; D: NA; J: TRBJ1-4; CDR3: CAISEPRNEKLFF
V: TRBV7-9; D: NA; J: TRBJ2-5; CDR3: CASSPSGFRETQYF
V: TRBV5-1; D: NA; J: TRBJ2-3; CDR3: CASSPWGDTDTQYF
V: TRBV19; D: NA; J: TRBJ2-5; CDR3: CASSPGQLETQYF
V: TRBV10-3; D: TRBD2; J: TRBJ2-3; CDR3: CAISEGGRALDTQYF
V: TRBV7-9; D: NA; J: TRBJ1-5; CDR3: CASSLALGQPQHF
V: TRBV2; D: NA; J: TRBJ2-1; CDR3: CASTTGYNEQFF
V: TRBV28; D: TRBD2; J: TRBJ2-3; CDR3: CASSHQKTSDNTQYF
V: TRBV5-5; D: TRBD2; J: TRBJ2-3; CDR3: CASSLPAGSTDTQYF
V: TRBV9; D: TRBD2; J: TRBJ2-1; CDR3: CASSARTSGNEQFF
V: TRBV10-3; D: NA; J: TRBJ2-3; CDR3: CAISEGGARDTQYF
V: TRBV30; D: TRBD1; J: TRBJ1-5; CDR3: CAWSVQSRGLQPQHF
V: TRBV5-5; D: NA; J: TRBJ2-7; CDR3: CASSLYGASSYEQYF
V: TRBV4-2; D: NA; J: TRBJ2-7; CDR3: CASSQDLARSYEQYF
V: TRBV2; D: NA; J: TRBJ2-7; CDR3: CASSDGTTNSYEQYF
V: TRBV30; D: TRBD1; J: TRBJ1-1; CDR3: CAWSVGQELEAFF
V: TRBV10-3; D: NA; J: TRBJ2-7; CDR3: CAIRPDESGYEQYF
V: TRBV11-1; D: TRBD1; J: TRBJ1-1; CDR3: CASSRDRVTEAFF
V: TRBV9; D: NA; J: TRBJ2-2; CDR3: CASSVGSKNTGELFF
V: TRBV7-2; D: NA; J: TRBJ1-5; CDR3: CASSADWGLYQPQHF
V: TRBV30; D: NA; J: TRBJ2-4; CDR3: CAWSRKGQNIQYF
V: TRBV7-3; D: TRBD2; J: TRBJ2-3; CDR3: CASSSGLAGGAQYF
V: TRBV5-4; D: NA; J: TRBJ2-5; CDR3: CASSPPGRGRETQYF
V: TRBV7-2; D: NA; J: TRBJ1-2; CDR3: CASSLGTNYGYTF
V: TRBV9; D: NA; J: TRBJ2-5; CDR3: CASSVDVTTRVETQYF
V: TRBV20-1; D: NA; J: TRBJ2-2; CDR3: CSARVGGELFF
V: TRBV7-7; D: NA; J: TRBJ2-1; CDR3: CASSLGVRGDDEQFF
V: TRBV11-3; D: TRBD2; J: TRBJ2-3; CDR3: CASSMGLAGGTDTQYF
V: TRBV12-5; D: TRBD2; J: TRBJ2-5; CDR3: CASGLPTSAGVGTQYF
V: TRBV7-3; D: TRBD2; J: TRBJ2-2; CDR3: CASSLQSGRNTGELFF
V: TRBV5-1; D: NA; J: TRBJ1-4; CDR3: CASSLAQATNEKLFF
V: TRBV10-3; D: NA; J: TRBJ1-5; CDR3: CAIASNSASNQPQHF
V: TRBV18; D: NA; J: TRBJ2-7; CDR3: CASSRRQSSYEQYF
V: TRBV5-6; D: TRBD1; J: TRBJ1-5; CDR3: CASSVQTGGGQPQHF
V: TRBV2; D: TRBD2; J: TRBJ2-5; CDR3: CASSIGLAEEGETQYF
V: TRBV6-5; D: TRBD1; J: NA; CDR3: CASSHTGAYEQYF
V: TRBV18; D: TRBD1; J: TRBJ2-7; CDR3: CASSPRAGTGGSEQYF